This TCR beta chain was found in a study of PD-1 blockade in classical Hodgkin lymphoma. The time point is: cycle 4 day 1 (C4D1), after 6 weeks of nivolumab. Every one of the patients relapsed after autologous stem cell transplantation (brentuximab vedotin exposure was variable). Assay used: immunoSEQ multiplex PCR; TCRdb lists only in-frame clones, some missing. Of about 24,000 clones listed, around 80% are singletons. Germline lookup yields CDR1 MDHEN and CDR2 SYDVKM. The trim removed 2 bases at V and 1 base at J, leaving 10 bases unmatched. CDR3 length: 18 amino acids. The sequence derives from a human donor with classical Hodgkin lymphoma. The chain combines TRBV28 with TRBJ1-1; TRBD1 matches at 10 bases. This sample comprised peripheral blood mononuclear cells (PBMCs), obtained before the fourth cycle of nivolumab. The CDR3 loop is CASSLGTGASGANTEAFF. The DNA for the CDR3 is TGTGCCAGCAGTTTAGGGACAGGGGCTTCCGGGGCGAACACTGAAGCTTTCTTT.